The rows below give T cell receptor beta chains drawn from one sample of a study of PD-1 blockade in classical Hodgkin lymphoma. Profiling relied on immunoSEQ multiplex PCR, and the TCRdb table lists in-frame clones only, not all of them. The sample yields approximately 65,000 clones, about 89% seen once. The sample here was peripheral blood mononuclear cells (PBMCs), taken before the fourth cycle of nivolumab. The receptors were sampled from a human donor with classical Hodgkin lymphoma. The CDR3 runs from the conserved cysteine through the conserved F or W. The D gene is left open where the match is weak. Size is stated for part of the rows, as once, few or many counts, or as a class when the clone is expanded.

TGTGCCAGCAGCTCGGACCAAGCCTACGAGCAGTACTTC	CASSSDQAYEQYF	.	TRBJ2-7	TRBV6-1	.
TGCGCCAGCAGCTTGGGGTATATTCCTCATATGAACACTGAAGCTTTCTTT	CASSLGYIPHMNTEAFF	.	TRBJ1-1	TRBV5-1	.
TGTGCCAGCAGCTCCAGCGGGGGGGCCTTCAATGAGCAGTTCTTC	CASSSSGGAFNEQFF	.	TRBJ2-1	TRBV7-6	TRBD2
TGCGCCAGCAGCTTGGAGGAGAGGGCCTACACGGGGAAAGGAAACACCATATATTTT	CASSLEERAYTGKGNTIYF	.	TRBJ1-3	TRBV5-1	.
TGTGCCAGCAGGGTCTTTCAGGGCTCCTACAATGAGCAGTTCTTC	CASRVFQGSYNEQFF	.	TRBJ2-1	TRBV2	.
TGTGCCAGCAGGACAGCAGGTAGCGAATCACCCCTCCACTTT	CASRTAGSESPLHF	.	TRBJ1-6	TRBV6-1	.
TGTGCCAGCAGTGAAGGGTCCCGGGGCATTAATGAAAAACTGTTTTTT	CASSEGSRGINEKLFF	.	TRBJ1-4	TRBV6-1	.
TGTGCCAGCAGTTCCATCACACTGGCCTTGGACACTGAAGCTTTCTTT	CASSSITLALDTEAFF	.	TRBJ1-1	TRBV5-4	.
TGTGCCAGTAGTGCGCGGGGAAGTAGTGCGTCCTACGAGCAGTACTTC	CASSARGSSASYEQYF	.	TRBJ2-7	TRBV19	.
TGTGCCTGGAACAGGGAATCGAGTGGCTACACCTTC	CAWNRESSGYTF	.	TRBJ1-2	TRBV30	.
TGTGCCAGCAGTGATACGGACCCATCAACCGGCTACACCTTC	CASSDTDPSTGYTF	.	TRBJ1-2	TRBV2	.
TGTGCCAGCAGCTTAGGGGCAGGGGATGGCTACACCTTC	CASSLGAGDGYTF	once	TRBJ1-2	TRBV11-2	.
TGTGCCACCCCAATAGATTCTCGAGAGGTCAACAATGAGCAGTTCTTC	CATPIDSREVNNEQFF	.	TRBJ2-1	TRBV6-6	.
TGTGCCAGTAGTTTCGGGGGGTATGAAGCTTTCTTT	CASSFGGYEAFF	.	TRBJ1-1	TRBV19	.
TGCGCCAGCAGTGACGGGACTAGCGGGGTGGATGAGCAGTTCTTC	CASSDGTSGVDEQFF	once	TRBJ2-1	TRBV10-1	TRBD2
TGTGCCAGCAGTGTGCAGGGGACAGGGAATCAGCCCCAGCATTTT	CASSVQGTGNQPQHF	.	TRBJ1-5	TRBV6-1	TRBD1
TGCGCCAGCAGCCCACTCCGGGTACTCCCTCACACAGATACGCAGTATTTT	CASSPLRVLPHTDTQYF	.	TRBJ2-3	TRBV4-1	.
TGTGCCAGCAGTGATTTATGGGACACGGGCTACACCTTC	CASSDLWDTGYTF	.	TRBJ1-2	TRBV2	.
TGTGCCAGCAGCTTAGGAATGTACTACGAGCAGTACTTC	CASSLGMYYEQYF	.	TRBJ2-7	TRBV7-9	.
TGTGCCAGTAGTGTCCAGCGGGGGGCCACAGATACGCAGTATTTT	CASSVQRGATDTQYF	.	TRBJ2-3	TRBV19	TRBD2
TGTGCCAGCAGCTCAACCCCCGGGACAGCGTCCTACGAGCAGTACTTC	CASSSTPGTASYEQYF	.	TRBJ2-7	TRBV7-9	TRBD1
TGTGCCAGCAGCTTAGGGGACAGGGACCAGCCCCAGCGTTTT	CASSLGDRDQPQRF	.	TRBJ1-5	TRBV5-6	TRBD1
TGCGCCAGCAGCCCGAGACAGGGCGAGGGATCACCCCACCACTTT	CASSPRQGEGSPHHF	.	TRBJ1-6	TRBV5-1	TRBD1
TGCGCCAGCAGCCGACCCTTAGCGGGCCCCCAAGAGACCCAGTACTTC	CASSRPLAGPQETQYF	.	TRBJ2-5	TRBV5-1	TRBD2
TGTGCCAGCGGACGATCCGGGGGCTCCTACGAGCAGTACTTC	CASGRSGGSYEQYF	once	TRBJ2-7	TRBV7-9	.
TGTGCCATCAGTGTTCTTACTAATGCGGGGAATTACAATGAGCAGTTCTTC	CAISVLTNAGNYNEQFF	.	TRBJ2-1	TRBV10-3	.
TGTGCCAGCAGCTTAGGGGACAGGCACTACGAGCAGTACTTC	CASSLGDRHYEQYF	.	TRBJ2-7	TRBV5-4	TRBD1
TGCGCCAGCCGAGCAATTGGACGGCTCTCGGAGGGCTACACCTTC	CASRAIGRLSEGYTF	.	TRBJ1-2	TRBV5-1	.
TGCGCCAGCAGCTTGGCAGGGATGAACACTGAAGCTTTCTTT	CASSLAGMNTEAFF	few	TRBJ1-1	TRBV5-1	.
TGTGCCAGCAGCCAGGGACAGGGAAGGAACAATGAGCAGTTCTTC	CASSQGQGRNNEQFF	.	TRBJ2-1	TRBV14	TRBD1
TGTGCCAGCAGTTTACTAAACTATGGAAACACCATATATTTT	CASSLLNYGNTIYF	.	TRBJ1-3	TRBV28	.
TGTGCCAGCAGCGATGGGAGACAAGAACATTATGGCTACACCTTC	CASSDGRQEHYGYTF	.	TRBJ1-2	TRBV9	.
TGTGCCAGCAGTTTGGGTCAGGGGGCGGGTGGCTACACCTTC	CASSLGQGAGGYTF	.	TRBJ1-2	TRBV27	TRBD1
TGTGCTAGCACGACGGATCCCTACAATGAGCAGTTCTTC	CASTTDPYNEQFF	.	TRBJ2-1	TRBV12-5	.
TGTGCCAGCAGCCACCGGGACACATCCTACGAGCAGTACTTC	CASSHRDTSYEQYF	.	TRBJ2-7	TRBV7-9	.
TGTGCCAGCAGCTTAGTGGCGGGCTCCTACGAGCAGTACTTC	CASSLVAGSYEQYF	.	TRBJ2-7	TRBV7-9	.
TGTGCCATCAGTGAGTCCGCCAGGGAGTATGTTGAAGCTTTCTTT	CAISESAREYVEAFF	.	TRBJ1-1	TRBV10-3	.
TGTGCCAGCAGTGAGTACGTACGCAGCTCCTACAATGAGCAGTTCTTC	CASSEYVRSSYNEQFF	once	TRBJ2-1	TRBV6-1	.
TGCAGCGTTGCGGAGCAAGAGACCCAGTACTTC	CSVAEQETQYF	.	TRBJ2-5	TRBV29-1	.
TGTGCCAGCAGCTTCTCCAGGGGAGGGTCTGGGGCCAACGTCCTGACTTTC	CASSFSRGGSGANVLTF	few	TRBJ2-6	TRBV5-6	.
TGTGCCAGCAGCCCCACCCCCGGCGAGACCCAGTACTTC	CASSPTPGETQYF	.	TRBJ2-5	TRBV7-2	.
TGTGCCAGCGATTGGGGACAGGGGAACGTAGAGACCCAGTACTTC	CASDWGQGNVETQYF	.	TRBJ2-5	TRBV6-6	TRBD1
TGTGCCTGGAGTGCCCCAACTGAAGCTTTCTTT	CAWSAPTEAFF	.	TRBJ1-1	TRBV30	.
TGTGCCAGCATAGTACGGGGGGGGAGCACAGATACGCAGTATTTT	CASIVRGGSTDTQYF	.	TRBJ2-3	TRBV6-5	TRBD2
TGTGCCAGCAGTGAATGGAGGGGGGATACGCAGTATTTT	CASSEWRGDTQYF	.	TRBJ2-3	TRBV6-1	.
TGCAGCGTCGCTTTCACAGGGGACACTGAAGCTTTCTTT	CSVAFTGDTEAFF	.	TRBJ1-1	TRBV29-1	TRBD1
TGTGCCAGCAGCTTAGAGGTCGCAGACAAAGAGCAGTTCTTC	CASSLEVADKEQFF	once	TRBJ2-1	TRBV11-2	.
TGCGCCAGCAGCATCAATGGACAGGCCAACTATGGCTACACCTTC	CASSINGQANYGYTF	.	TRBJ1-2	TRBV5-1	TRBD1
TGTGCCAGCAGTTTAAGACAGGTGAGCTCCTACGAGCAGTACTTC	CASSLRQVSSYEQYF	.	TRBJ2-7	TRBV27	.
TGCGCCAGCAGGGAGCGGTCCGAGCAGTACTTC	CASRERSEQYF	.	TRBJ2-7	TRBV5-1	.
TGTGCCAGCAGCTATCAGGGGAACATTCAGTACTTC	CASSYQGNIQYF	.	TRBJ2-4	TRBV7-2	.